The 20 T cell receptor beta chains listed next were all sequenced from one sample in a study of graft-versus-host responses after intestinal transplantation. Produced via immunoSEQ multiplex PCR; TCRdb's table is partial and in-frame only. Of 73,000 or so clones listed, 90% were seen once; the top ten hold about 4.2%. Their target antigens are unknown. The sample was unstimulated CD8+ T cells sorted from spleen or lymph node cells, taken before transplant. These receptor sequences come from a human donor who was the organ donor for an intestinal transplant.

J is TRBJ2-7 and V is TRBV7-8; 11 positions agree with TRBD1. Germline CDR1 SGHVS, CDR2 FQNEAQ. The CDR3 loop spans 19 amino acids. Trimming removed 1 base from V and 3 bases from J; junction bases left unmatched: 14. The CDR3 here is CASSLVPGQGQGDLYEQYV. The CDR3 bases are TGTGCCAGCAGCTTAGTGCCCGGTCAGGGACAGGGGGATCTCTACGAGCAGTACGTC.

The chain links TRBV5-6 to TRBJ1-6, with TRBD1 matching over 8 bases. The germline gives CDR1 SGHDT, CDR2 YYEEEE. After removal of 0 bases from V and 4 bases from J, the junction contained 6 bases not matched to a gene. There are 17 residues in the CDR3. Written as DNA, the CDR3 is TGTGCCAGCAGCTTGGAGAACAGGGGGGTTTATAATTCACCCCTCCACTTT. Translation gives CASSLENRGVYNSPLHF.

The chain recombines TRBV15 with TRBJ1-2, with a possible D match to TRBD1 (5 bases). This CDR3 contains 14 residues. Trimming removed 3 bases from V and 0 bases from J, with 8 bases in between. Germline V CDR1 and CDR2: LNHNV, YYDKDF (reference sequence). In nucleotides, the CDR3 is TGTGCCACCAGCAGCGTAGGGGCTAACTATGGCTACACCTTC. Protein sequence: CATSSVGANYGYTF.

The rearrangement joins TRBV6-1 to TRBJ2-1; the D gene is possibly TRBD2 (5 bases). Germline lookup yields CDR1 MNHNS and CDR2 SASEGT. The CDR3 runs 15 residues. V was pared by 4 bases and J by 5 bases, with 15 bases between. In nucleotides, the CDR3 is TGTGCCAGCAGTGGCCCCGGTCCCGGGGACAATGAGCAGTTCTTC. It codes for CASSGPGPGDNEQFF.

This CDR3 is CASSSRGREDTEAFF. Written as DNA, the CDR3 is TGTGCCAGCAGCTCCAGGGGGCGCGAGGACACTGAAGCTTTCTTT. The chain recombines TRBV7-6 with TRBJ1-1, with 8 bases identical to TRBD1. V lost 4 bases to trimming and J lost 3 bases; unmatched junction nucleotides: 7. Germline CDR1 and CDR2: SGHVS and FNYEAQ. CDR3 size: 15 residues.

The chain joins TRBV10-3 to TRBJ1-2; 7 bases map to TRBD1. Trimming took 0 bases from V and 6 from J; bases not matched to a gene: 4. CDR1 and CDR2 (germline): ENHRY, SYGVKD. The CDR3 contains 14 residues. The CDR3 reads CAISESTGMNGYTF. Written as DNA, the CDR3 is TGTGCCATCAGTGAGTCGACAGGGATGAATGGCTACACCTTC.

V is TRBV2 and J is TRBJ2-5; D remains ambiguous. V shed 4 bases and J shed 0 bases, with 12 bases lying between them. The length of the CDR3 is 15 residues. Germline assignment: CDR1 SNHLY and CDR2 FYNNEI. CDR3 region: CASSVDLTNQETQYF. The CDR3 DNA reads as TGTGCCAGCAGTGTTGATTTAACTAACCAAGAGACCCAGTACTTC. The whole variable domain, remainder taken from reference TRBV2 and TRBJ2-5, is EPEVTQTPSHQVTQMGQEVILRCVPISNHLYFYWYRQILGQKVEFLVSFYNNEISEKSEIFDDQFSVERPDGSNFTLKIRSTKLEDSAMYFCASSVDLTNQETQYFGPGTRLLVL.

The V gene is TRBV25-1, the J gene TRBJ1-3, with a tentative D call TRBD1 (6 bases). This CDR3 contains 16 residues. Per the germline V gene, CDR1 is MGHDK and CDR2 is SYGVNS. V gave up 3 bases and J gave up 2 bases, with 14 bases separating them. This CDR3 is CASSEVPGETGNTIYF. The CDR3 bases are TGTGCCAGCAGTGAGGTTCCAGGGGAAACTGGAAACACCATATATTTT. Using reference TRBV25-1 and TRBJ1-3 for the parts outside the CDR3, the full variable domain is EADIYQTPRYLVIGTGKKITLECSQTMGHDKMYWYQQDPGMELHLIHYSYGVNSTEKGDLSSESTVSRIRTEHFPLTLESARPSHTSQYLCASSEVPGETGNTIYFGEGSWLTVV.

This chain uses TRBV2 with TRBJ2-1; a possible D gene is TRBD1 (6 bases). Germline CDR1 SNHLY, CDR2 FYNNEI. Trimming left V 8 bases short and J 8 bases short, with 13 bases between. There are 12 residues in the CDR3. The CDR3 sequence: CASVDQGYEQFF. The CDR3 region has the DNA TGTGCCAGCGTTGACCAGGGGTATGAGCAGTTCTTC. The full variable domain, with the rest looked up from reference TRBV2 and TRBJ2-1, is EPEVTQTPSHQVTQMGQEVILRCVPISNHLYFYWYRQILGQKVEFLVSFYNNEISEKSEIFDDQFSVERPDGSNFTLKIRSTKLEDSAMYFCASVDQGYEQFFGPGTRLTVL.

The chain has TRBV11-2 and TRBJ2-7; the match to TRBD1 covers 7 bases. The CDR3 has 12 amino acids. V shed 5 bases, J shed 5 bases, and the junction held 3 bases outside the gene matches. CDR1 and CDR2 (germline): SGHAT, FQNNGV. CDR3 protein: CASSVQGDEQYV. As DNA, the CDR3 is TGTGCCAGCAGCGTTCAGGGGGACGAGCAGTACGTC.

V and J are TRBV7-9 and TRBJ2-1, with 7 bases identical to TRBD1. CDR1 and CDR2 (germline): SEHNR, FQNEAQ (reference sequence). V dropped 2 bases and J dropped 8; count of bases not matched to a gene: 0. The CDR3 has 12 residues. This CDR3 is CASSLTGDEQFF. CDR3 bases: TGTGCCAGCAGCTTAACAGGGGATGAGCAGTTCTTC.

CDR3 coding DNA: TGTGCCAGCAGTTACTCGCCCGGGACATACACTGAAGCTTTCTTT. Amino acid sequence: CASSYSPGTYTEAFF. The rearrangement uses TRBV6-5 and TRBJ1-1; D is perhaps TRBD1 (6 bases). Trimming removed 0 bases at V and 3 bases at J, with 11 bases between. The V gene's germline CDR1 is MNHEY and CDR2 SVGAGI. This CDR3 is built from 15 residues.

Only a few counts were recorded for this clone. The gene calls are TRBV18 and TRBJ1-4, with TRBD1 matching 7 bases. Germline V gives CDR1 KGHSH, CDR2 LQKENI. The trim removed 3 bases at V and 4 bases at J, leaving 5 bases unmatched. The CDR3 is 15 residues long. The DNA of the CDR3 is TGTGCCAGCTCACCCCTGGGACAGATTAATGAAAAACTGTTTTTT. It specifies CASSPLGQINEKLFF.

The chain carries TRBV2 and TRBJ2-1; 7 nucleotides agree with TRBD2. The CDR3 is 16 residues long. V trimming: 6 bases; J trimming: 3 bases; junction bases outside the gene matches: 11. Germline lookup yields CDR1 SNHLY and CDR2 FYNNEI. The CDR3 region has the DNA TGTGCCAGCAGCCCCCTGGGGGGGGTGGGCTACAATGAGCAGTTCTTC. It yields the protein CASSPLGGVGYNEQFF.

This chain links TRBV5-1 with TRBJ2-1; the D is unclear. V lost 5 bases, J lost 4 bases, and 13 bases lay in between. Per the germline V gene, CDR1 is SGHRS and CDR2 is YFSETQ. The CDR3 loop spans 14 amino acids. The CDR3 spells CASRTRFSYNEQFF. The CDR3 DNA follows: TGCGCCAGCAGGACAAGGTTTTCTTACAATGAGCAGTTCTTC.

The V call is TRBV29-1, the J call TRBJ2-3, with 7 bases aligning to TRBD2. CDR1 is SQVTM and CDR2 is ANQGSEA in the germline V gene. This CDR3 contains 14 residues. V was clipped by 2 bases and J by 3 bases; unmatched bases: 5. CDR3 in DNA: TGCAGCGTTGAATCTAGCGGAGGAACAGATACGCAGTATTTT. As protein: CSVESSGGTDTQYF.

This chain joins TRBV11-2 and TRBJ2-2; 8 positions match TRBD1. Germline assignment: CDR1 SGHAT and CDR2 FQNNGV. CDR3 size: 14 residues. The V gene end was trimmed by 7 bases and the J gene end by 1 base; junction bases not matched to a gene: 2. The CDR3 DNA reads TGTGCCAGCATCGGACAGGGGAACACCGGGGAGCTGTTTTTT. This encodes CASIGQGNTGELFF.

CDR3 residues: CASSQEDGVLSNQPQHF. The CDR3 nucleotides are TGCGCCAGCAGCCAAGAAGACGGGGTCCTTAGCAATCAGCCCCAGCATTTT. The chain uses TRBV4-1 and TRBJ1-5; D not certain. With 0 bases removed from V and 0 bases from J, the gap between germline ends came to 12 bases. Germline V lookup: CDR1 MGHRA, CDR2 YSYEKL. CDR3 length: 17 residues.

The chain uses TRBV15 and TRBJ2-5; 7 bases agree with TRBD1. CDR3 length equals 16 residues. Trimming cost V 2 bases and J 2 bases; bases outside gene matches: 8. Germline-derived CDR1 and CDR2 are LNHNV and YYDKDF (reference sequence). The DNA of the CDR3 is TGTGCCACCAGCAGAATAACCGGGACAGAACAAGAGACCCAGTACTTC. This gives the protein CATSRITGTEQETQYF.

This rearrangement joins TRBV4-3 to TRBJ1-5; D not certain. This CDR3 comprises 14 residues. CDR1 and CDR2 (germline): LGHNA, YSLEER. Trimming stripped 2 bases from V and 7 bases from J, with 12 bases between. The CDR3 nucleotides are TGCGCCAGCAGCCAACAAGAGGGTTACCAGCCCCAGCATTTT. The encoded protein is CASSQQEGYQPQHF.